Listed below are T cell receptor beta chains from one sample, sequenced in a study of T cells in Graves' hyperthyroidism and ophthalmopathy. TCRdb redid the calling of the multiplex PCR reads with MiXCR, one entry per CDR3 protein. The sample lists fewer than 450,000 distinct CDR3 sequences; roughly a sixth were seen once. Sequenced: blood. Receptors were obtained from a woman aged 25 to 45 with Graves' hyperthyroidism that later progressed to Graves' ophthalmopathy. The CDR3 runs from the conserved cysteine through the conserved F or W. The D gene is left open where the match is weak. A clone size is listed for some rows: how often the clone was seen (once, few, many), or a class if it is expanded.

TGTGCCAGCAGCCCTAGGACATTAGCCAAAAACATTCAGTACTTC | CASSPRTLAKNIQYF | TRBJ2-4 | NA | TRBV13 | NA
TGTGCCAGCAGTCAATGGGGGGAGACCCAGTACTTC | CASSQWGETQYF | TRBJ2-5 | NA | TRBV11-2 | NA
TGTGCCAGCAGGAAACTACCGGGACAGGTTTATGGCTACACCTTC | CASRKLPGQVYGYTF | TRBJ1-2 | NA | TRBV27 | TRBD1
TGTGCCACCAACCAAGACAGGGCAGCGTCGAACACCGGGGAGCTGTTTTTT | CATNQDRAASNTGELFF | TRBJ2-2 | many | TRBV2 | TRBD1
TGTGCCGCCAACCAGGGGACAGGGTCCTACGAGCAGTACTTC | CAANQGTGSYEQYF | TRBJ2-7 | many | TRBV10-3 | TRBD1
TGCAGCCCGGGACAGGGAGAATACGAGCAGTACTTC | CSPGQGEYEQYF | TRBJ2-7 | many | TRBV20-1 | TRBD1
TGCGCCAGCAGCCAAGTCACTGGGGTTCGGCCCCAGCATTTT | CASSQVTGVRPQHF | TRBJ1-5 | NA | TRBV4-1 | NA
TGTGCCACCTGCATTTTTGGCGGGGGGTGCACAGATACGCAGTATTTT | CATCIFGGGCTDTQYF | TRBJ2-3 | many | TRBV12-3/TRBV12-4 | TRBD2
TGTGCCAGCAGACTTGGGACAGAATTGGGGTCACCCCTCCACTTT | CASRLGTELGSPLHF | TRBJ1-6 | NA | TRBV27 | TRBD1
TGTGCCAGCAGAGTCGGACACCTCGATGGCTACACCTTC | CASRVGHLDGYTF | TRBJ1-2 | NA | TRBV2 | NA
TGTGCCAGCAGTTTTTGGGAGGGTTCGAACACCGGGGAGCTGTTTTTT | CASSFWEGSNTGELFF | TRBJ2-2 | many | TRBV28 | TRBD2
TGTGCCAGCAGCCAAGACAGGGACCCTGGAAACACCATATATTTT | CASSQDRDPGNTIYF | TRBJ1-3 | NA | TRBV6-2/TRBV6-3 | TRBD1
TGTGCCAGCACCCCGATAAGTCCCACGTATATGAACACTGAAGCTTTCTTT | CASTPISPTYMNTEAFF | TRBJ1-1 | NA | TRBV27 | NA
TGTGCCAGCAGTTCGCCATCGACAGGCCAAGCCTATGGCTACACCTTC | CASSSPSTGQAYGYTF | TRBJ1-2 | many | TRBV28 | NA
TGCAGTGCTAGGCAACGGGGGTCCACCTACGAGCAGTACTTC | CSARQRGSTYEQYF | TRBJ2-7 | NA | TRBV20-1 | NA
TGTGCCAGCACGAGGCTCCGGGCAGGGATGAATGAGCAGTTCTTC | CASTRLRAGMNEQFF | TRBJ2-1 | few | TRBV28 | NA
TGTGCCAGCAGCTTGGGACTAGCGGGCGGAGTTGAGCAGTTCTTC | CASSLGLAGGVEQFF | TRBJ2-1 | NA | TRBV7-9 | TRBD2
TGTGCCAGCAGCGCAGGGGGCTGGACTGAAGCTTTCTTT | CASSAGGWTEAFF | TRBJ1-1 | NA | TRBV9 | TRBD1
TGTGCCAGCAGCCCCCGGGACAGGGCCTACGAGCAGTACTTC | CASSPRDRAYEQYF | TRBJ2-7 | few | TRBV6-1 | TRBD1
TGTGCCAGCAGTTTAAGGGGTGGGAAAAACATTCAGTACTTC | CASSLRGGKNIQYF | TRBJ2-4 | many | TRBV28 | NA
TGCAGCGCCGTGAATGAGGGGGGAGCTTTCTTT | CSAVNEGGAFF | TRBJ1-1 | many | TRBV29-1 | NA
TGTGCCAGCAGTGATTCTACTAAGAGACGGGGCTCCTACGAGCAGTACTTC | CASSDSTKRRGSYEQYF | TRBJ2-7 | many | TRBV25-1 | NA
TGTGCCAGCAGTTTATATAGCGGGAGGACTAACAATGAGCAGTTCTTC | CASSLYSGRTNNEQFF | TRBJ2-1 | many | TRBV12-3/TRBV12-4 | TRBD2
TGCGCCAGCAGCCAGGATACCCAGAAACCGAACACCGGGGAGCTGTTTTTT | CASSQDTQKPNTGELFF | TRBJ2-2 | NA | TRBV4-1 | NA
TGTGCCAGCAGCCCTATAGCGGGTGGGGAGACCCAGTACTTC | CASSPIAGGETQYF | TRBJ2-5 | NA | TRBV7-9 | TRBD2
TGCAGTGCTAGAGATCCTGTGGGAACGAGCTACGAGCAGTACTTC | CSARDPVGTSYEQYF | TRBJ2-7 | many | TRBV20-1 | NA
TGTGCCAGCAGTGAAAGAGAGGTCTATAGCAATCAGCCCCAGCATTTT | CASSEREVYSNQPQHF | TRBJ1-5 | NA | TRBV6-4 | NA
TGTGCCAGCAGCTTAGTAGGGGACAGTTTCTACGAGCAGTACTTC | CASSLVGDSFYEQYF | TRBJ2-7 | NA | TRBV7-9 | TRBD1
TGTGCCAGCAGCCATAGGACTAGCGGCACAGATACGCAGTATTTT | CASSHRTSGTDTQYF | TRBJ2-3 | many | TRBV3-1 | TRBD2
TGTGCCACCAGTGATCCCGGCAGGGAGTTTAACACCGGGGAGCTGTTTTTT | CATSDPGREFNTGELFF | TRBJ2-2 | NA | TRBV24-1 | NA
TGTGCCAGCGGCTCGATAGCAGGAAAGACCACTGAAGCTTTCTTT | CASGSIAGKTTEAFF | TRBJ1-1 | few | TRBV5-4 | NA
TGTGCCATCAGTGAGATGTACGAGCAGTACTTC | CAISEMYEQYF | TRBJ2-7 | NA | TRBV10-3 | NA
TGCGCCAGCAGCTTTAGTTCAGGCCAACTTGAAGCTTTCTTT | CASSFSSGQLEAFF | TRBJ1-1 | NA | TRBV5-1 | NA
TGTGCCAGCCTAAAGAACACTGAAGCTTTCTTT | CASLKNTEAFF | TRBJ1-1 | many | TRBV18 | NA
TGTGCCAGCAGTTTTAATGCGGGAGGGCCCACAGATACGCAGTATTTT | CASSFNAGGPTDTQYF | TRBJ2-3 | once | TRBV12-3/TRBV12-4 | TRBD2
TGCGCCAGCAGCCGCAGGACAGGGGAATCCGGTGAGCAGTTCTTC | CASSRRTGESGEQFF | TRBJ2-1 | many | TRBV4-1 | TRBD1
TGCGCCAGCAGCCCTGGTGTGATGGGCACTGAAGCTTTCTTT | CASSPGVMGTEAFF | TRBJ1-1 | many | TRBV4-1 | NA
TGTGCCAGCAGCCGAGCGGGGGGGCCCCCCGGGGAGCTGTTTTTT | CASSRAGGPPGELFF | TRBJ2-2 | few | TRBV3-1 | TRBD2
TGTGCCAGCAGGCACGGGGACGAGCAGTACTTC | CASRHGDEQYF | TRBJ2-7 | NA | TRBV7-9 | NA
TGTGCCAGCAGCCAAACCTTTCCTCCCACAGATACGCAGTATTTT | CASSQTFPPTDTQYF | TRBJ2-3 | NA | TRBV6-2/TRBV6-3 | NA
TGCGCCAGCAGCCAAGAAGCGAGACAGGGGTGGTCAAATGAGCAGTTCTTC | CASSQEARQGWSNEQFF | TRBJ2-1 | NA | TRBV4-1 | TRBD1
TGTGCCAGCAGCTTAAGCGGGAGGGTCGCCTACGAGCAGTACTTC | CASSLSGRVAYEQYF | TRBJ2-7 | once | TRBV11-1 | TRBD2
TGTGCCTGGAGTGTTCGGGCGCTAGCGGTTCCCTACGAGCAGTACTTC | CAWSVRALAVPYEQYF | TRBJ2-7 | many | TRBV30 | TRBD2
TGTGCCAGCAGTTTATACATGACAGCCAGTTATGGCTACACCTTC | CASSLYMTASYGYTF | TRBJ1-2 | many | TRBV28 | NA
TGTGCCATCAGTGCAGTAGCGGGAGTTGCGGGGAATGAGCAGTTCTTC | CAISAVAGVAGNEQFF | TRBJ2-1 | many | TRBV10-3 | TRBD2
TGTGCCAGCAGCTTAGATGGGTGGGGTAGGGAGGAGGCAGATACGCAGTATTTT | CASSLDGWGREEADTQYF | TRBJ2-3 | many | TRBV11-2 | NA
TGTGCCAGCAGCTCCCCCGGGACTAGCGTATACGAGCAGTACTTC | CASSSPGTSVYEQYF | TRBJ2-7 | many | TRBV27 | TRBD2
TGTGCCAGCAGTTTGGCCATTGGGGCGGCTCTAGGGTCCTACAATGAGCAGTTCTTC | CASSLAIGAALGSYNEQFF | TRBJ2-1 | many | TRBV12-3/TRBV12-4 | NA
TGTGCCAGCAGTTACTCATGGGGCGCGAACACCGGGGAGCTGTTTTTT | CASSYSWGANTGELFF | TRBJ2-2 | few | TRBV6-2/TRBV6-3 | NA
TGTGCCAGCAGCTTAGCTAGTGGCGCCCACGAGCAGTACTTC | CASSLASGAHEQYF | TRBJ2-7 | few | TRBV7-2 | NA
TGTGCCAGCAGACCTACCAGGGACAGGGAAGCTTTCTTT | CASRPTRDREAFF | TRBJ1-1 | many | TRBV27 | TRBD1
TGTGCCAGCAGGGAGCTTTTGGGGGCGTCCCGAGAGACCCAGTACTTC | CASRELLGASRETQYF | TRBJ2-5 | few | TRBV13 | NA
TGCGCCAGCAGCCTCCAACAAGGTCGCTCCTACGAGCAGTACTTC | CASSLQQGRSYEQYF | TRBJ2-7 | few | TRBV4-1 | NA
TGTGCCATCAGCGGGGACAGGGGAAAAAATGAGCAGTTCTTC | CAISGDRGKNEQFF | TRBJ2-1 | many | TRBV10-3 | TRBD1
TGCAGTGCTAGAATTCGATGGACTCCTGTGGGGGATACGCAGTATTTT | CSARIRWTPVGDTQYF | TRBJ2-3 | NA | TRBV20-1 | NA
TGCAGCGTCTTTTGGCCGGGAGGGCCCGAGGAGACCCAGTACTTC | CSVFWPGGPEETQYF | TRBJ2-5 | NA | TRBV29-1 | TRBD2
TGCGCCAGCAGCCCGGGACGTGGACTAGCGGGATCCACAGATACGCAGTATTTT | CASSPGRGLAGSTDTQYF | TRBJ2-3 | NA | TRBV5-1 | TRBD2
TGTGCCAGCACCCGTCTCTTCGTGGGCGGCTACACCTTC | CASTRLFVGGYTF | TRBJ1-2 | many | TRBV28 | NA
TGTGCCACCAGTGCCGGGACAGCGTCCTACAATGAGCAGTACTTC | CATSAGTASYNEQYF | TRBJ2-7 | NA | TRBV12-3/TRBV12-4 | TRBD1